A selection of T cell receptor beta chains follows, all from one sample in a study of T cells in Graves' hyperthyroidism and ophthalmopathy. TCRdb reprocessed the multiplex PCR reads via MiXCR and lists one record per CDR3 protein. The table shows around 490,000 distinct CDR3 sequences, with less than 20% occurring only once. Sequencing used blood. These receptors were collected from a man aged 40-49 years with Graves' ophthalmopathy. CDR3s include the opening cysteine and the closing phenylalanine or tryptophan. The D gene is left open where the match is weak. Only part of the rows carry a size: once, few, many, or a class if the clone is expanded.

j_call: TRBJ2-7
v_call: TRBV5-1
d_call: TRBD2
clone_size: few
cdr3_nt: TGCGCCAGCAGCTTCCACAGCGGGATCTACGAGCAGTACTTC
cdr3_aa: CASSFHSGIYEQYF

j_call: TRBJ1-1
v_call: TRBV30
d_call: .
clone_size: many
cdr3_nt: TGTGCCTGGAGTGTACGAGGGGGGTTCACTGAAGCTTTCTTT
cdr3_aa: CAWSVRGGFTEAFF

j_call: TRBJ2-1
v_call: TRBV9
d_call: TRBD2
clone_size: .
cdr3_nt: TGTGCCAGCACCATAGGGACTAGCGGGGGGGCCAGGGAGCAGTTCTTC
cdr3_aa: CASTIGTSGGAREQFF

j_call: TRBJ1-4
v_call: TRBV7-9
d_call: .
clone_size: once
cdr3_nt: TGTGCCAGCAGCTTGTTATTCCGACAGACAACTAATGAAAAACTGTTTTTT
cdr3_aa: CASSLLFRQTTNEKLFF

j_call: TRBJ1-1
v_call: TRBV6-1
d_call: .
clone_size: .
cdr3_nt: TGTGCCAGCAGTGAAAATCTGGGGGACACTGAAGCTTTCTTT
cdr3_aa: CASSENLGDTEAFF

j_call: TRBJ1-2
v_call: TRBV6-2/TRBV6-3
d_call: .
clone_size: .
cdr3_nt: TGTGCCAGCAGTCAGACAGTTGATGGCTACACCTTC
cdr3_aa: CASSQTVDGYTF

j_call: TRBJ2-1
v_call: TRBV7-9
d_call: TRBD2
clone_size: many
cdr3_nt: TGTGCCAGCAGCCCCTGGGGTAGCGGGACTAGGCATGAGCAGTTCTTC
cdr3_aa: CASSPWGSGTRHEQFF

j_call: TRBJ1-2
v_call: TRBV6-1
d_call: TRBD1
clone_size: .
cdr3_nt: TGTGCCAGCACCCCACCTTTTCGGACAGGAGCTAACTATGGCTACACCTTC
cdr3_aa: CASTPPFRTGANYGYTF

j_call: TRBJ2-1
v_call: TRBV7-9
d_call: .
clone_size: .
cdr3_nt: TGTGCCAGCAGCTTACAGGGGTTCGATGAGCAGTTCTTC
cdr3_aa: CASSLQGFDEQFF

j_call: TRBJ2-3
v_call: TRBV20-1
d_call: TRBD2
clone_size: many
cdr3_nt: TGCAGTGCTAGAGGCACTAGCGAAAGCACAGATACGCAGTATTTT
cdr3_aa: CSARGTSESTDTQYF

j_call: TRBJ2-1
v_call: TRBV4-2
d_call: .
clone_size: .
cdr3_nt: TGTGCCAGCAGCCTTTCCCCCCACTCCCGCCGTAAGGATGAGCAGTTCTTC
cdr3_aa: CASSLSPHSRRKDEQFF

j_call: TRBJ1-1
v_call: TRBV12-3/TRBV12-4
d_call: .
clone_size: .
cdr3_nt: TGTGCCAGCAGCCCGGGGGGGAGGGGAGGTGAAGCTTTCTTT
cdr3_aa: CASSPGGRGGEAFF

j_call: TRBJ2-2
v_call: TRBV27
d_call: .
clone_size: many
cdr3_nt: TGTGCCAGCAGGGGGGGCGCGTACACCGGGGAGCTGTTTTTT
cdr3_aa: CASRGGAYTGELFF

j_call: TRBJ2-5
v_call: TRBV5-1
d_call: .
clone_size: few
cdr3_nt: TGCGCCAGCAGCCCTTCCCGGGGCCAAAAGAGGGAGACCCAGTACTTC
cdr3_aa: CASSPSRGQKRETQYF

j_call: TRBJ2-1
v_call: TRBV5-1
d_call: .
clone_size: many
cdr3_nt: TGCGCCAGCAGCGGCGGGGTCCGAGGCTACAATGAGCAGTTCTTC
cdr3_aa: CASSGGVRGYNEQFF

j_call: TRBJ2-7
v_call: TRBV6-2/TRBV6-3
d_call: .
clone_size: .
cdr3_nt: TGTGCCAGCAAAGGGTTTTGGCTGGGGGAGCAGTACTTC
cdr3_aa: CASKGFWLGEQYF

j_call: TRBJ1-2
v_call: TRBV7-8
d_call: .
clone_size: few
cdr3_nt: TGTGCCAGCAGCTCCGGGAGGACGGATTATGGCTACACCTTC
cdr3_aa: CASSSGRTDYGYTF

j_call: TRBJ2-1
v_call: TRBV29-1
d_call: .
clone_size: few
cdr3_nt: TGCAGCGCCGGAAGGGCGGACAATGAGCAGTTCTTC
cdr3_aa: CSAGRADNEQFF

j_call: TRBJ2-1
v_call: TRBV27
d_call: TRBD1
clone_size: few
cdr3_nt: TGTACCAGCAGCGCCGAAGACAGGGGGCAAGACAATGAGCAGTTCTTC
cdr3_aa: CTSSAEDRGQDNEQFF

j_call: TRBJ2-3
v_call: TRBV7-2
d_call: TRBD2
clone_size: .
cdr3_nt: TGTGCCAGCAGCCCCATAGCGGGGGGGGGCATGGATACGCAGTATTTT
cdr3_aa: CASSPIAGGGMDTQYF

j_call: TRBJ2-3
v_call: TRBV20-1
d_call: .
clone_size: many
cdr3_nt: TGCAGTGCTATGCCTGGGGTTACAGATACGCAGTATTTT
cdr3_aa: CSAMPGVTDTQYF

j_call: TRBJ2-2
v_call: TRBV7-2
d_call: TRBD2
clone_size: many
cdr3_nt: TGTGCCAGCAGGTCTATTAGCGGGACGAACACCGGGGAGCTGTTTTTT
cdr3_aa: CASRSISGTNTGELFF

j_call: TRBJ2-7
v_call: TRBV15
d_call: .
clone_size: many
cdr3_nt: TGTGCCACCAGCAGAGATGGCTACGAGCAGTACTTC
cdr3_aa: CATSRDGYEQYF

j_call: TRBJ1-6
v_call: TRBV12-3/TRBV12-4
d_call: .
clone_size: .
cdr3_nt: TGTGCCAGCACCCCAATGGGTAATTCACCCCTCCACTTT
cdr3_aa: CASTPMGNSPLHF

j_call: TRBJ1-6
v_call: TRBV5-1
d_call: TRBD1
clone_size: .
cdr3_nt: TGCGCCAGCAGCTGGGGGACAGGGGGCGCGTCCGTATCACCCCTCCACTTT
cdr3_aa: CASSWGTGGASVSPLHF

j_call: TRBJ1-3
v_call: TRBV10-3
d_call: .
clone_size: .
cdr3_nt: TGTGCCATCAGGGACCGGGACGTGGGAGACACCATATATTTT
cdr3_aa: CAIRDRDVGDTIYF

j_call: TRBJ2-7
v_call: TRBV30
d_call: TRBD1
clone_size: .
cdr3_nt: TGTGCCTGGAGCCGGACAGGTAACTACGAGCAGTACTTC
cdr3_aa: CAWSRTGNYEQYF

j_call: TRBJ1-6
v_call: TRBV30
d_call: .
clone_size: .
cdr3_nt: TGTGCCTGGAGTGTCCTGACGCACTCACCCCTCCACTTT
cdr3_aa: CAWSVLTHSPLHF

j_call: TRBJ2-7
v_call: TRBV27
d_call: .
clone_size: many
cdr3_nt: TGTGCCAGCAGTTTGCGGCTAGACTCGAGCTCCTACGAGCAGTACTTC
cdr3_aa: CASSLRLDSSSYEQYF

j_call: TRBJ1-2
v_call: TRBV30
d_call: .
clone_size: many
cdr3_nt: TGTGCCTGGACAACAGGCGGTGGCTACACCTTC
cdr3_aa: CAWTTGGGYTF

j_call: TRBJ2-3
v_call: TRBV5-5
d_call: TRBD1
clone_size: .
cdr3_nt: TGTGCCTGCAGCCCTACCGGGACAGGGGAGGAAGATACGCAGTATTTT
cdr3_aa: CACSPTGTGEEDTQYF

j_call: TRBJ2-2
v_call: TRBV3-1
d_call: .
clone_size: many
cdr3_nt: TGTGCCAGCAGCCAATCTGTGGCCGGGGAGCTGTTTTTT
cdr3_aa: CASSQSVAGELFF

j_call: TRBJ2-7
v_call: TRBV29-1
d_call: TRBD2
clone_size: few
cdr3_nt: TGCAGCGTTGAAGTAAGCGGGAGGGCCTCCGAGCAGTACTTC
cdr3_aa: CSVEVSGRASEQYF

j_call: TRBJ2-5
v_call: TRBV20-1
d_call: .
clone_size: .
cdr3_nt: TGCAGTGTCCTCCTAATGGGAATCGGTGAGACCCAGTACTTC
cdr3_aa: CSVLLMGIGETQYF

j_call: TRBJ2-5
v_call: TRBV29-1
d_call: .
clone_size: .
cdr3_nt: TGCAGCGTTGGGCAGGGACAAGAGACCCAGTACTTC
cdr3_aa: CSVGQGQETQYF

j_call: TRBJ1-6
v_call: TRBV18
d_call: .
clone_size: .
cdr3_nt: TGTGCCAGCTCACCACAGGCTCAGGAAAATTCACCCCTCCACTTT
cdr3_aa: CASSPQAQENSPLHF

j_call: TRBJ1-2
v_call: TRBV6-8
d_call: .
clone_size: few
cdr3_nt: TGTGCCAGCAGATTAAACAGAGCAGGCTATGGCTACACCTTC
cdr3_aa: CASRLNRAGYGYTF

j_call: TRBJ2-7
v_call: TRBV18
d_call: TRBD1
clone_size: few
cdr3_nt: TGTGCCAGCTCACCAGGGGGACAGGGGGCCTACGAGCAGTACTTC
cdr3_aa: CASSPGGQGAYEQYF

j_call: TRBJ2-7
v_call: TRBV3-1
d_call: .
clone_size: few
cdr3_nt: TGTGCCAGCAGCCAAATAATGAGAGACGGCAACTACTACGAGCAGTACTTC
cdr3_aa: CASSQIMRDGNYYEQYF

j_call: TRBJ2-2
v_call: TRBV9
d_call: .
clone_size: .
cdr3_nt: TGTGCCAGCAGCATAAGCAGGAACACCGGGGAGCTGTTTTTT
cdr3_aa: CASSISRNTGELFF

j_call: TRBJ2-7
v_call: TRBV7-6
d_call: .
clone_size: .
cdr3_nt: TGTGCCAACAGCTTAGGACACTACGAGCAGTACTTC
cdr3_aa: CANSLGHYEQYF

j_call: TRBJ1-4
v_call: TRBV30
d_call: TRBD1
clone_size: .
cdr3_nt: TGTGCCTGGAGTTGGGGGTGGGGACAGACGAATGAAAAACTGTTTTTT
cdr3_aa: CAWSWGWGQTNEKLFF

j_call: TRBJ2-5
v_call: TRBV7-8
d_call: .
clone_size: few
cdr3_nt: TGTGCCAGCAGCTTTTTTAGCGAGGGATCGTACCAAGAGACCCAGTACTTC
cdr3_aa: CASSFFSEGSYQETQYF

j_call: TRBJ2-3
v_call: TRBV24-1
d_call: TRBD2
clone_size: .
cdr3_nt: TGTGCCACCCAGTCGGGGCGGGGGGGCGAGGAGGGCACAGATACGCAGTATTTT
cdr3_aa: CATQSGRGGEEGTDTQYF

j_call: TRBJ1-1
v_call: TRBV27
d_call: .
clone_size: many
cdr3_nt: TGTGCCAGCAGGACGACAGATAAAAACACTGAAGCTTTCTTT
cdr3_aa: CASRTTDKNTEAFF

j_call: TRBJ1-1
v_call: TRBV5-8
d_call: TRBD1
clone_size: many
cdr3_nt: TGTGCCAGCAGCTTGAATCGGGGGGGACAGAGAGGGACTGAAGCTTTCTTT
cdr3_aa: CASSLNRGGQRGTEAFF

j_call: TRBJ2-7
v_call: TRBV6-1
d_call: TRBD1
clone_size: many
cdr3_nt: TGTGCCAGCAGCCCCTTGGGACAGCGAGTCTCCTACGAGCAGTACTTC
cdr3_aa: CASSPLGQRVSYEQYF

j_call: TRBJ1-4
v_call: TRBV7-2
d_call: TRBD1
clone_size: .
cdr3_nt: TGTGCCAGCAGCAGCGATCCAGGGGGTGCCGAAAAACTGTTTTTT
cdr3_aa: CASSSDPGGAEKLFF

j_call: TRBJ2-1
v_call: TRBV27
d_call: .
clone_size: many
cdr3_nt: TGTGCCAGCAGTTTGTTGGTGGGTGAGCAGTTCTTC
cdr3_aa: CASSLLVGEQFF

j_call: TRBJ2-7
v_call: TRBV6-1
d_call: .
clone_size: many
cdr3_nt: TGTGCCAGCAGTCAACAGGGAAAGGCCTACGAGCAGTACTTC
cdr3_aa: CASSQQGKAYEQYF

j_call: TRBJ2-3
v_call: TRBV4-3
d_call: TRBD2
clone_size: few
cdr3_nt: TGCGCCAGCAGCCAAATTGGGGAGGGTGTAGATACGCAGTATTTT
cdr3_aa: CASSQIGEGVDTQYF

j_call: TRBJ1-5
v_call: TRBV10-3
d_call: .
clone_size: .
cdr3_nt: TGTGCCATCAGTGAGATTAATAGCAATCAGCCCCAGCATTTT
cdr3_aa: CAISEINSNQPQHF

j_call: TRBJ2-5
v_call: TRBV6-1
d_call: TRBD2
clone_size: many
cdr3_nt: TGTGCCAGCAGGGGCTCCGGGACTAACCCTCGTGAGACCCAGTACTTC
cdr3_aa: CASRGSGTNPRETQYF

j_call: TRBJ1-1
v_call: TRBV29-1
d_call: .
clone_size: few
cdr3_nt: TGCAGCGTTTCGACAGGCCCCACTGAAGCTTTCTTT
cdr3_aa: CSVSTGPTEAFF

j_call: TRBJ1-1
v_call: TRBV2
d_call: .
clone_size: many
cdr3_nt: TGTGCCAGCAGGCAGGGTCCTTACACTGAAGCTTTCTTT
cdr3_aa: CASRQGPYTEAFF

j_call: TRBJ2-7
v_call: TRBV27
d_call: .
clone_size: many
cdr3_nt: TGTGCCAGCAGTCCCGGGGCCGCCGAGCAGTACTTC
cdr3_aa: CASSPGAAEQYF